The subject of this entry is one T cell receptor beta chain. The data were obtained in a study of Ad26.COV2.S vaccination and SARS-CoV-2 variants. CDR1 is LNHDA, CDR2 SQIVND, per germline (reference sequence). This CDR3 is built from 11 residues. V gave up 3 bases and J gave up 7 bases, with 1 base separating them. As for treatment: around 19 received Ad26.COV2.S at low or high dose, single or two shots; about 5 received placebo; per-sample allocation not given. Sampling was performed 63 days after the first vaccine or placebo injection. Sequenced by immunoSEQ multiplex PCR; TCRdb stores in-frame clones only, minus some. This table holds a few hundred thousand clones, more than 75% found once.

This receptor was identified in a person between 18 and 65 years old who received the Ad26.COV2.S COVID-19 vaccine or a placebo. Material: peripheral blood, obtained in a trial of Ad26.COV2.S vaccine versus placebo. The V and J genes are TRBV19 and TRBJ2-6; D is unclear. CDR3 sequence reads: CASSIANVLTF. The CDR3 nucleotides are TGTGCCAGTAGTATTGCCAACGTCCTGACTTTC.